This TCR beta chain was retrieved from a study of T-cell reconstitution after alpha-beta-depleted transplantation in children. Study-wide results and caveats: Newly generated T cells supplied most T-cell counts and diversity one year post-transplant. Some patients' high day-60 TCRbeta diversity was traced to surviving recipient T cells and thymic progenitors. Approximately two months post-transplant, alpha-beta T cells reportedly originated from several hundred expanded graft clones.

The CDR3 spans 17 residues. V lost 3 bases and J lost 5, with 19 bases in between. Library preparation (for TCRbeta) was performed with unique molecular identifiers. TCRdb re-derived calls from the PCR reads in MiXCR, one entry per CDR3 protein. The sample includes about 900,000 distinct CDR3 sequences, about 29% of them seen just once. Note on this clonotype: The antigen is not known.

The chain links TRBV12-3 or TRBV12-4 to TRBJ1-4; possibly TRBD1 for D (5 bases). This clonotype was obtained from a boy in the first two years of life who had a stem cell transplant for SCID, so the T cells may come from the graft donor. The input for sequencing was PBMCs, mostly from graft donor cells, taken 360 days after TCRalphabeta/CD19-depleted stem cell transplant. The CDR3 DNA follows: TGTGCCAGCAGTTTCAGATGGGGGGAGAGACCGAATGAAAAACTGTTTTTT. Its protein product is CASSFRWGERPNEKLFF.